Each of the 10 T cell receptor beta chains below was sequenced from the same sample in a study of blood T cell repertoires in COVID-19. Clones were read by immunoSEQ multiplex PCR, and TCRdb kept only the in-frame ones, dropping some. The sample has 250,000 to 350,000 clones, 90% seen once. What was sequenced was PBMCs or T cells enriched from blood (not recorded which). The receptors derive from a woman aged 18-29 years with acute COVID-19.

The gene calls are TRBV21-1 and TRBJ2-2; TRBD2, the D gene given by the table, was not confirmed from the DNA. TRBV21-1 has pseudogene status. The CDR3 loop spans 18 amino acids. The CDR3 reads CASSSPPLLLANTGELFF. In DNA form, the CDR3 reads TGTGCCAGCAGCTCCCCCCCCCTCCTCCTAGCGAACACCGGGGAGCTGTTTTTT.

The gene calls are TRBV7-9 and TRBJ2-7; D might be TRBD1 (6 bases). CDR3 size: 13 residues. Trimming left V 2 bases short and J 6 bases short, with 11 bases between. Germline assignment: CDR1 SEHNR and CDR2 FQNEAQ (reference sequence). This chain's CDR3 is CASSLIRGSEQYF. The CDR3 nucleotides read TGTGCCAGCAGCTTAATTAGGGGGTCCGAGCAGTACTTC.

There are a few counts of this clone. Different DNA sequences within this sample yield the same CDR3. The chain links TRBV5-1 to TRBJ1-5; 7 bases agree with TRBD1. The germline gives CDR1 SGHRS, CDR2 YFSETQ. The V gene end was trimmed by 4 bases and the J gene end by 7 bases; junction bases not matched to a gene: 8. CDR3 size: 14 residues. The CDR3 spells CASSLGQVGQPQHF. CDR3 nucleotides: TGCGCCAGCAGCCTTGGACAGGTCGGACAGCCCCAGCATTTT. Full variable domain (rest looked up from reference TRBV5-1 and TRBJ1-5): KAGVTQTPRYLIKTRGQQVTLSCSPISGHRSVSWYQQTPGQGLQFLFEYFSETQRNKGNFPGRFSGRQFSNSRSEMNVSTLELGDSALYLCASSLGQVGQPQHFGDGTRLSIL.

This chain links TRBV27 with TRBJ2-1, with 8 bases fitting TRBD2. Germline CDR1 and CDR2: MNHEY and SMNVEV (reference sequence). V gave up 2 bases and J gave up 4 bases; unmatched junction bases: 4. The length of the CDR3 is 15 residues. The CDR3 spells CASSLTSGLYNEQFF. CDR3 sequence (DNA): TGTGCCAGCAGTTTAACTAGCGGACTTTACAATGAGCAGTTCTTC.

This chain connects TRBV19 to TRBJ2-6, with TRBD1 identical over 8 bases. With V trimmed by 5 bases and J by 2 bases, 8 bases remained unmatched. From germline, CDR1 is LNHDA and CDR2 SQIVND (reference sequence). The CDR3 loop spans 17 amino acids. This CDR3 is CASSLGQVFAGANVLTF. In DNA, the CDR3 is TGTGCCAGTAGTCTGGGACAGGTCTTTGCTGGGGCCAACGTCCTGACTTTC.

This chain joins TRBV6-4 and TRBJ1-2, with 7 nucleotides matching TRBD1. Unmatched junction bases numbered 1, after V lost 2 bases and J lost 1 base. There are 14 residues in the CDR3. Germline-derived CDR1 and CDR2 are MRHNA and SNTAGT. CDR3 DNA sequence: TGTGCCAGCAGTGACGGGACAGTTAACTATGGCTACACCTTC. Residues: CASSDGTVNYGYTF.

This clone was detected many times. The sample holds other DNA sequences that translate to the same CDR3. CDR3 region: CASSDESEQYF. The DNA of the CDR3 is TGCGCCAGCAGTGATGAGTCCGAGCAGTACTTC. V gene TRBV10-1 combines with J gene TRBJ2-7; unclear D gene. V was trimmed by 3 bases and J by 6 bases, leaving 6 bases between them. This CDR3 has 11 residues. Germline loops: CDR1 WNHNN, CDR2 SYGVQD (reference sequence).

CDR3 sequence: CASSLYPGTSGRVYEQYF. CDR3 sequence (DNA): TGTGCCAGCAGTTTATACCCCGGGACTAGCGGGAGAGTCTACGAGCAGTACTTC. V and J are TRBV27 and TRBJ2-7; TRBD2 agrees at 14 bases. Germline V gene sequence: CDR1 MNHEY, CDR2 SMNVEV (reference sequence). J gave up 3 bases and V 1 base, and 8 bases lay outside the gene matches. CDR3 length: 18 residues.

The J gene is TRBJ2-3, the V gene TRBV4-2, with a weak D call TRBD2 (6 bases). The CDR3 contains 15 residues. Germline lookup yields CDR1 LGHNA and CDR2 YNFKEQ. Deletions cut 4 bases from V and 3 bases from J, with 14 bases between. In DNA form, the CDR3 reads TGTGCCAGCAGCCGGGGGGTAGCGGAAACAGATACGCAGTATTTT. It translates to CASSRGVAETDTQYF.

This rearrangement joins TRBV11-2 to TRBJ2-3; weak D call: TRBD2 (6 bases). CDR1 is SGHAT and CDR2 is FQNNGV in the germline V gene. V was cut by 2 bases and J by 5 bases, with 17 bases left in between. CDR3 length equals 16 residues. Here the CDR3 DNA reads TGTGCCAGCAGCTTAATCGGCGGGGCAAGTGGAGATACGCAGTATTTT. Protein sequence: CASSLIGGASGDTQYF.